Shown below are 25 T cell receptor beta chains from a single sample sequenced in a study of blood T cell repertoires in COVID-19. TCRdb keeps only in-frame clones here, not all; method: immunoSEQ multiplex PCR. The sample has approximately 170,000 clones; about 80% are singletons. Sequencing input: PBMCs or T cells enriched from blood (not recorded which). All receptors derive from a man aged 45-60 years who had recovered from COVID-19.

V gene TRBV4-3 combines with J gene TRBJ1-6; D might be TRBD1 (5 bases). V was pared by 1 base and J by 0 bases, with 10 bases between. This CDR3 has 17 residues. Germline V gene lookup returns CDR1 LGHNA and CDR2 YSLEER. The CDR3: CASSQGDYSSYNSPLHF. In nucleotides, the CDR3 is TGCGCCAGCAGCCAAGGGGACTACAGCTCCTATAATTCACCCCTCCACTTT.

This clone was observed once. V and J are TRBV6-5 and TRBJ2-7, with TRBD1 identical over 7 bases. The V and J ends lost 0 bases and 4 bases, in that order; junction bases with no gene match: 6. The CDR3 contains 15 residues. The V gene's germline CDR1 is MNHEY and CDR2 SVGAGI. The CDR3 DNA reads as TGTGCCAGCAGTTACTCAGGGGGCGGTCATTACGAGCAGTACTTC. Protein product: CASSYSGGGHYEQYF.

The chain couples TRBV24-1 to TRBJ1-1; the match to TRBD1 covers 8 bases. The CDR3 extends over 15 amino acids. Looked up from germline, CDR1 is KGHDR and CDR2 is SFDVKD. The junction had 14 bases not matched to a gene; V was cut back by 4 bases and J by 11 bases. CDR3 in DNA: TGTGCCACCAGTGACATCGGACAGGGAGGATGGAAGGCTTTCTTT. It codes for CATSDIGQGGWKAFF.

This clone was counted only a few times. The chain carries TRBV12-2 and TRBJ2-7; the table assigns TRBD1, which was not confirmed against the DNA. TRBV12-2 is tagged as a pseudogene. This CDR3 is built from 15 residues. Here the CDR3 reads CASRLAGASSYEQYF. The CDR3 nucleotides are TGTGCAAGTCGCTTAGCGGGGGCCAGCTCCTACGAGCAGTACTTC.

J is TRBJ2-3 and V is TRBV5-4, with TRBD2 matching over 10 bases. The CDR3 totals 16 residues. CDR1 is SGHNT and CDR2 is YYREEE in the germline V gene (reference sequence). J gave up 6 bases and V 0 bases, and 7 bases lay outside the gene matches. The CDR3 nucleotides read TGTGCCAGCAGCTTGGCCCAGCGGGGGGGCGGGGATACGCAGTATTTT. Amino acids: CASSLAQRGGGDTQYF.

V is TRBV6-5 and J is TRBJ2-7; 8 bases agree with TRBD1. After removal of 8 bases from V and 2 bases from J, the junction contained 2 bases not matched to a gene. CDR3 size: 12 residues. Germline CDR1 reads MNHEY; CDR2 reads SVGAGI. In nucleotides, the CDR3 is TGTGCCAGCGGACAGGGACCCTACGAGCAGTACTTC. Translated: CASGQGPYEQYF.

V gene TRBV10-3 combines with J gene TRBJ1-2; perhaps TRBD1 as D (6 bases). CDR3 size: 13 residues. Trimming left V 6 bases short and J 5 bases short, with 13 bases between. In germline, CDR1 is ENHRY, CDR2 SYGVKD. The CDR3 DNA reads TGTGCCATCAGCGAACAGGGTGCGTATGGCTACACCTTC. It codes for CAISEQGAYGYTF.

The V and J genes are TRBV19 and TRBJ1-2, with 9 nucleotides matching TRBD1. V dropped 7 bases and J dropped 4; count of bases not matched to a gene: 4. Germline-derived CDR1 and CDR2 are LNHDA and SQIVND (reference sequence). This CDR3 spans 13 amino acids. The CDR3 region has the DNA TGTGCCAGTACTGACAGGGGGATCTATGGCTACACCTTC. It specifies CASTDRGIYGYTF.

The chain has TRBV14 and TRBJ1-6; possibly TRBD1 for D (5 bases). The V gene's germline CDR1 is SGHDN and CDR2 FVKESK. The CDR3 totals 19 residues. Trimming took 0 bases from V and 6 from J, leaving 21 bases between them. The CDR3 coding sequence is TGTGCCAGCAGCCAAGAGATCGGGACCCTGGGGCGGGGTAATTCACCCCTCCACTTT. Its protein product is CASSQEIGTLGRGNSPLHF.

The rearrangement links TRBV19 to TRBJ1-6; no firm D call. Deletions cut 11 bases from V and 8 bases from J, with 16 bases between. This CDR3 has 13 amino acids. CDR1 LNHDA and CDR2 SQIVND come from the germline V gene (reference sequence). The CDR3 here is CASRAPLDSPLHF. The CDR3 bases are TGTGCCTCCCGAGCCCCGCTGGATTCACCCCTCCACTTT.

The chain recombines TRBV4-2 with TRBJ2-5; unclear D gene. The V gene lost 1 base and the J gene lost 2 bases, with 8 bases spanning the gap. Germline assignment: CDR1 LGHNA and CDR2 YNFKEQ. CDR3 size: 14 residues. The DNA of the CDR3 is TGTGCCAGCAGCCAAGTAACAGCTCAAGAGACCCAGTACTTC. It translates to CASSQVTAQETQYF.

The genes are TRBV25-1 and TRBJ1-1, with D perhaps matching TRBD1 (6 bases). CDR3 length: 15 amino acids. The V end was cut by 6 bases, the J end by 1 base, with 15 bases between. Germline V lookup: CDR1 MGHDK, CDR2 SYGVNS. CDR3 sequence reads: CASSQTGLANTEAFF. As DNA, the CDR3 is TGTGCCAGCAGCCAAACAGGGTTGGCGAACACTGAAGCTTTCTTT.

This clone was found once. J is TRBJ1-2 and V is TRBV4-1, with a weak D call TRBD1 (5 bases). Germline V gene lookup returns CDR1 MGHRA and CDR2 YSYEKL. Trimming shortened V by 0 bases and J by 8 bases, and 19 bases separated the two germline ends. The CDR3 is 16 residues long. CDR3 in DNA: TGCGCCAGCAGCCAAGATACTGGTGGCAGGGCAGGGGGCTACACCTTC. Its translation: CASSQDTGGRAGGYTF.

This chain connects TRBV5-1 to TRBJ2-3, with 11 bases fitting TRBD2. The CDR3 runs to 21 residues. Per the germline V gene, CDR1 is SGHRS and CDR2 is YFSETQ. Trimming took 3 bases from V and 0 from J; bases not matched to a gene: 18. The DNA of the CDR3 is TGCGCCAGCAGCTCGGGTCTTCCTAGCGGGGGGAAACCACATAGCACAGATACGCAGTATTTT. Amino acid sequence: CASSSGLPSGGKPHSTDTQYF.

DNA for the CDR3: TGCGCCAGCAGCCAAGAAGGACTAGCGGGGCTAACCGGGGAGCTGTTTTTT. It translates to CASSQEGLAGLTGELFF. The chain joins TRBV4-3 to TRBJ2-2; 12 nucleotides line up with TRBD2. The CDR3 totals 17 residues. Germline CDR1 and CDR2: LGHNA and YSLEER. The V and J ends lost 0 bases and 5 bases, in that order; junction bases with no gene match: 4.

The gene calls are TRBV5-6 and TRBJ2-3, with no clear D. Trimming took 2 bases from V and 4 from J, leaving 11 bases between them. CDR3 length equals 14 residues. Germline-derived CDR1 and CDR2 are SGHDT and YYEEEE. CDR3 in amino acids: CASSFPHEADTQYF. CDR3 in DNA: TGTGCCAGCAGCTTCCCGCACGAGGCAGATACGCAGTATTTT.

The gene calls are TRBV4-2 and TRBJ1-1; D might be TRBD1 (5 bases). The CDR3 runs to 15 residues. V dropped 1 base and J dropped 5 bases, with 14 bases sitting between them. Germline V lookup: CDR1 LGHNA, CDR2 YNFKEQ. CDR3 nucleotide sequence: TGTGCCAGCAGCCAAGTTGGGGGGAGTGAGACTGAAGCTTTCTTT. Residues: CASSQVGGSETEAFF.

The rearrangement joins TRBV5-6 to TRBJ2-5, with 10 bases aligning to TRBD2. The CDR3 has 17 residues. Germline values: CDR1 SGHDT, CDR2 YYEEEE. Losses at the gene ends were 4 bases for V and 2 bases for J; bases not matched to a gene: 11. The CDR3 here is CASSLDVTSGPQETQYF. In nucleotides, the CDR3 is TGTGCCAGCAGCCTGGATGTGACTAGCGGGCCTCAAGAGACCCAGTACTTC.

This clone is a singleton in its sample. The J gene is TRBJ2-3, the V gene TRBV3-1 (or the pseudogene TRBV3-2); the match to TRBD2 covers 9 bases. Germline trimming cut 8 bases from V and 0 bases from J; bases unmatched to any gene: 12. CDR1 and CDR2 from the germline V gene are LGHDT and YNNKEL (reference sequence). The CDR3 contains 17 residues. The CDR3 is CASSPAGGAESTDTQYF. In DNA form, the CDR3 reads TGTGCCAGCTCCCCAGCGGGGGGTGCGGAGAGCACAGATACGCAGTATTTT.

A few counts support this clone. CDR3 bases: TGTGCCAGTAGATGGGGGACAGGGGGCAAAGACACTGAAGCTTTCTTT. The encoded protein is CASRWGTGGKDTEAFF. The chain is built from TRBV19 and TRBJ1-1; 12 nucleotides line up with TRBD1. V shed 6 bases, J shed 3 bases, and the junction held 8 bases outside the gene matches. CDR3 length equals 16 residues. CDR1 is LNHDA, CDR2 SQIVND, per germline (reference sequence). Complete variable domain (other parts from reference TRBV19 and TRBJ1-1): DGGITQSPKYLFRKEGQNVTLSCEQNLNHDAMYWYRQDPGQGLRLIYYSQIVNDFQKGDIAEGYSVSREKKESFPLTVTSAQKNPTAFYLCASRWGTGGKDTEAFFGQGTRLTVV.

The J gene is TRBJ2-5, the V gene TRBV18; a possible D gene is TRBD2 (5 bases). This CDR3 comprises 13 residues. Per the germline V gene, CDR1 is KGHSH and CDR2 is LQKENI. V lost 3 bases and J 3 bases, leaving 8 bases between the germline ends. Here the CDR3 DNA reads TGTGCCAGCTCACCCCCCGGGGAAGAGACCCAGTACTTC. Protein sequence: CASSPPGEETQYF.

There are a few counts of this clone. The chain carries TRBV2 and TRBJ1-6, with no clear D. V was cut by 7 bases and J by 0 bases, with 7 bases left in between. Germline V gene sequence: CDR1 SNHLY, CDR2 FYNNEI. The CDR3 runs 14 residues. CDR3 nucleotide sequence: TGTGCCAGCAAGGAGAGCTCCTATAATTCACCCCTCCACTTT. This encodes CASKESSYNSPLHF.

The chain employs TRBV28 and TRBJ1-2, with 10 bases that match TRBD1. The CDR3 spans 15 residues. The ends lost 2 bases at V and 2 bases at J; junction bases unmatched: 2. CDR1 is MDHEN, CDR2 SYDVKM, per germline. CDR3 residues: CASSLGGQGNYGYTF. The CDR3 DNA is TGTGCCAGCAGTTTAGGGGGACAGGGGAACTATGGCTACACCTTC.

The CDR3 region is CASSPQMRGPSNTGELFF. The CDR3 DNA reads TGTGCCAGCAGCCCCCAGATGCGGGGGCCGTCGAACACCGGGGAGCTGTTTTTT. The V call is TRBV7-3, the J call TRBJ2-2; a possible D gene is TRBD2 (7 bases). Germline CDR1 reads SGHTA; CDR2 reads FQGTGA. This CDR3 region has 18 residues. V was pared by 5 bases and J by 0 bases, with 19 bases between.

V is TRBV3-1 (or the pseudogene TRBV3-2) and J is TRBJ1-5; perhaps TRBD1 as D (5 bases). Trimming cost V 1 base and J 4 bases, with 11 bases left between them. Germline V gene sequence: CDR1 LGHDT, CDR2 YNNKEL (reference sequence). There are 15 residues in the CDR3. DNA for the CDR3: TGTGCCAGCAGCCAAGGGACCCCAGGGAATCAGCCCCAGCATTTT. This translates into CASSQGTPGNQPQHF.